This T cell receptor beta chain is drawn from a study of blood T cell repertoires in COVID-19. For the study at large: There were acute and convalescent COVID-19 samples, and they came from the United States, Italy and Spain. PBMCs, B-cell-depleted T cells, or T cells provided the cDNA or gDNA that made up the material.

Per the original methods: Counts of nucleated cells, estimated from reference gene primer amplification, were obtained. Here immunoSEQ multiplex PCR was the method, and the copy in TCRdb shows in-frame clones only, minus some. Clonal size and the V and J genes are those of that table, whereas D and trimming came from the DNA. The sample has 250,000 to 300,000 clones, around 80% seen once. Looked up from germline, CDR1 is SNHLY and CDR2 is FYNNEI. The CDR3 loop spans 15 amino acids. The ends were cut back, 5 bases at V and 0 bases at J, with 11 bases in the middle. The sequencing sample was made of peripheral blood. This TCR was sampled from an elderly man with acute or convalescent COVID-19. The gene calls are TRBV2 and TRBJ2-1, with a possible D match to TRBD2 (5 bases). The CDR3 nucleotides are TGTGCCAGCAGTCAAGGACGGGGCTCCTACAATGAGCAGTTCTTC. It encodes CASSQGRGSYNEQFF.